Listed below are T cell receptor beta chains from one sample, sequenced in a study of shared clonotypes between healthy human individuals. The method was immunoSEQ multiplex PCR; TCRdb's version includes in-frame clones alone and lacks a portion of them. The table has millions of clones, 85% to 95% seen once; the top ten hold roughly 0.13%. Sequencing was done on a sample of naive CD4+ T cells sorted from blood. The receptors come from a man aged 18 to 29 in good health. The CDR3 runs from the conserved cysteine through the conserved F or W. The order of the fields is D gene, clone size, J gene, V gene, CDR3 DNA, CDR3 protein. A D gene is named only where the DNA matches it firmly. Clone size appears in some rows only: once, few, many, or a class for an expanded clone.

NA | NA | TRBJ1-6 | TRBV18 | TGTGCCAGCTCACCACCGTATAGGACAGAGAATTCACCCCTCCACTTT | CASSPPYRTENSPLHF
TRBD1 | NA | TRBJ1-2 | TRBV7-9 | TGTGCCAGCAGCTTAGGGTCCGGGACAGGGGGACGCTATGGCTACACCTTC | CASSLGSGTGGRYGYTF
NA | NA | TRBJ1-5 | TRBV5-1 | TGCGCCAGCAGCTTGCAGGGATCCGGCAATCAGCCCCAGCATTTT | CASSLQGSGNQPQHF
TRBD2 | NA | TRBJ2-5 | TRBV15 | TGTGCCACCAGCAGCCGGGACTATGGAGAGACCCAGTACTTC | CATSSRDYGETQYF
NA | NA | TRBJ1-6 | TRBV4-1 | TGCGCCAGCAGCCAAGAAACCGGGAACTCCTATAATTCACCCCTCCACTTT | CASSQETGNSYNSPLHF
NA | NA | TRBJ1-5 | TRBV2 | TGTGCCAGCAGTCCACCGGGCATTAGCAATCAGCCCCAGCATTTT | CASSPPGISNQPQHF
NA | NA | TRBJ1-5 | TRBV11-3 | TGTGCCAGCAGGATTAGCATCGCCCAGGGCCTCAATCAGCCCCAGCATTTT | CASRISIAQGLNQPQHF
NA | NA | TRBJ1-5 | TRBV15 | TGTGCCACCAGCAGAACAGGGCCCAATCAGCCCCAGCATTTT | CATSRTGPNQPQHF
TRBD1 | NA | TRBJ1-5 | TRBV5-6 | TGTGCCAGCTCCACAAAAGGGGGCCCTAGCAATCAGCCCCAGCATTTT | CASSTKGGPSNQPQHF
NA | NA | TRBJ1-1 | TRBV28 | TGTGCCACTCTGACTCGGACGCCGAACACTGAAGCTTTCTTT | CATLTRTPNTEAFF
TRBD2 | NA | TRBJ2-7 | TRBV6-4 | TGTGCCAGCAGTGACCCACGACTAGCGGGGAGCTACGAGCAGTACTTC | CASSDPRLAGSYEQYF
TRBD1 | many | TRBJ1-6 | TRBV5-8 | TGTGCCAGCAGCTTGGAACAGGGGAATTCACCCCTCCACTTT | CASSLEQGNSPLHF
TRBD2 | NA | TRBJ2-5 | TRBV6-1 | TGTGCCAGCAGTGTTAGCGGGGGACGTCAAGAGACCCAGTACTTC | CASSVSGGRQETQYF
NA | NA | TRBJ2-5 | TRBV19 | TGTGCCAGTAGTGGGGGACGATTCCAAGAGACCCAGTACTTC | CASSGGRFQETQYF
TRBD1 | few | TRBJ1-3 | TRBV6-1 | TGTGCCAGCAGTGAAAGGGACAGCGGAAACACCATATATTTT | CASSERDSGNTIYF
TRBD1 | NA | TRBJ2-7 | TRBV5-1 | TGCGCCAGCAGCGAGGGACAGGGAGTTAGGTCCTACGAGCAGTACTTC | CASSEGQGVRSYEQYF
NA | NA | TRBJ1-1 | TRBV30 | TGTGCCTGGAAGACCGTGGGGGCCACTGAAGCTTTCTTT | CAWKTVGATEAFF
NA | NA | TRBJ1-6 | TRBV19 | TGTGCCAGTAGACACCCCGAGGGTTCACCCCTCCACTTT | CASRHPEGSPLHF
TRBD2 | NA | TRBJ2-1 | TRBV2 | TGTGCCAGCAGTGGGACTAGCGGGGGTGAGCAGTTCTTC | CASSGTSGGEQFF
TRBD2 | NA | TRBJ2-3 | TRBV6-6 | TGTGCCAGCAGTTACACGGGGACTAGCGGATTGGCGCAGTATTTT | CASSYTGTSGLAQYF
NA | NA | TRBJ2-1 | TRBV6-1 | TGTGCCAGCAGTCGAGATAGAACCTACAATGAGCAGTTCTTC | CASSRDRTYNEQFF
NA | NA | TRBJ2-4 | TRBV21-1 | TGTGCCAGCAGCCAGGGTGGCAAAAACATTCAGTACTTC | CASSQGGKNIQYF
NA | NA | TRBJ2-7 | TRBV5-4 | TGTGCCAGCAGCCTTTATGACGGTGACTACGAGCAGTACTTC | CASSLYDGDYEQYF
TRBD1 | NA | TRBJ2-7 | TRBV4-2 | TGTGCCAGCAGCCAAGATCGCGACAGGGAAGTATTGGTCTACGAGCAGTACTTC | CASSQDRDREVLVYEQYF
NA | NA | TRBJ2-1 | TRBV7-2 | TGTGCCAGCAGCTTAGGTTTTAGCGGAGACAATGAGCAGTTCTTC | CASSLGFSGDNEQFF
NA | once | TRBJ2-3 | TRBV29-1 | TGCAGCGTACAACGGACAGTCGCCGATACGCAGTATTTT | CSVQRTVADTQYF
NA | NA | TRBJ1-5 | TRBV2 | TGTGCCAGCAGTGGTCAGGCGTTCAATCAGCCCCAGCATTTT | CASSGQAFNQPQHF
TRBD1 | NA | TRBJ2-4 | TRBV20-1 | TGCAGTGCTACAGACAGGGGTAGTCAGTACTTC | CSATDRGSQYF
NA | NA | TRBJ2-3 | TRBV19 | TGTGCCAGTAAAGTTGCAGATACGCAGTATTTT | CASKVADTQYF
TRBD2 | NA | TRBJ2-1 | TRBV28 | TGTGCCAGCAGCCGAGGTTCTAGCGGGGGTTACAATGAGCAGTTCTTC | CASSRGSSGGYNEQFF
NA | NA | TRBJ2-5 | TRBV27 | TGTGCCAGCAGTTTAACTGATCAAGAGACCCAGTACTTC | CASSLTDQETQYF
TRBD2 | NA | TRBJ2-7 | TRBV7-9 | TGTGCCAGCAGCACCGGTGGCGGGAGCTACGAGCAGTACTTC | CASSTGGGSYEQYF
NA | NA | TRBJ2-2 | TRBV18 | TGTGCCAGCTCACCAGAGAGCGGAAACACCGGGGAGCTGTTTTTT | CASSPESGNTGELFF
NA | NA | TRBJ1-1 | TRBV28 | TGTGCCAGCGATCCCGAACAGGGTTCGGTGGCTGAAGCTTTCTTT | CASDPEQGSVAEAFF
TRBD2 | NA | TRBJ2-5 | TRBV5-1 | TGCGCCAGCAGCGCGATTATAAGTAGCGGGCAAGAGACCCAGTACTTC | CASSAIISSGQETQYF
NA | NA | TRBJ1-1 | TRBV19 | TGTGCCAGTAGTATCCCCGGACGGAACGGGGACACTGAAGCTTTCTTT | CASSIPGRNGDTEAFF
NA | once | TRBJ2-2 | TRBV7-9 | TGTGCCAGCAGCTTAGATCGGCTAGGACTGAACACCGGGGAGCTGTTTTTT | CASSLDRLGLNTGELFF